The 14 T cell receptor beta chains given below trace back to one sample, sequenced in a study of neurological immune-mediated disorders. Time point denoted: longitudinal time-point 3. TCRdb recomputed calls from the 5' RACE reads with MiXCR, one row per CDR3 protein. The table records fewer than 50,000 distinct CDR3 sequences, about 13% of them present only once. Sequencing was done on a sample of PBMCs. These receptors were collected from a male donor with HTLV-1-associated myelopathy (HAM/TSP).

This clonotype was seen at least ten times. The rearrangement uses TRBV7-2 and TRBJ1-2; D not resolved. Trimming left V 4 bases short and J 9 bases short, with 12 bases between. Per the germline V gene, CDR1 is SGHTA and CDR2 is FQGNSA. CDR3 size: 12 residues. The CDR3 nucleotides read TGTGCCAGCAGCTCCTCATCGAGGCGCTACACCTTC. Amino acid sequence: CASSSSSRRYTF.

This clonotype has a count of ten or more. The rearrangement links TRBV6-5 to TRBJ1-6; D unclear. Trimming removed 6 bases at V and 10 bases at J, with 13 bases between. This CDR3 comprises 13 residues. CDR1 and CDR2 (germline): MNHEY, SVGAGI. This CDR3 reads CASRSTDLSPLHF. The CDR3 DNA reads TGTGCCAGCAGATCAACTGACTTATCACCCCTCCACTTT.

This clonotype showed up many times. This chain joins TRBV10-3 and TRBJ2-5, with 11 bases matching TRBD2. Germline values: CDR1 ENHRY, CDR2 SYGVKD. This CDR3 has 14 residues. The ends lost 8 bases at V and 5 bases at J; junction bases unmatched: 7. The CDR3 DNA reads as TGTGCCATCGGGATAGCGGGGGGGCTGGAGACCCAGTACTTC. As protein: CAIGIAGGLETQYF.

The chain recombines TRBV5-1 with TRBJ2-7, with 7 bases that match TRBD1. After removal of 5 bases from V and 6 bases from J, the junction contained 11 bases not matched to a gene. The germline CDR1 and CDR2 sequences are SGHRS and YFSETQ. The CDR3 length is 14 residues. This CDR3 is CASRLQGSSGEQYF. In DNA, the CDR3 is TGCGCCAGCAGGCTACAGGGGTCCTCAGGCGAGCAGTACTTC.

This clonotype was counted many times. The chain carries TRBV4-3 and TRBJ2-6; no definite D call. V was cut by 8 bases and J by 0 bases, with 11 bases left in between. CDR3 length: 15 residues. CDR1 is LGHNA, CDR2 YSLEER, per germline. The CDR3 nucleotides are TGCGCCAGCGCGGTAGGCCCCTCTGGGGCCAACGTCCTGACTTTC. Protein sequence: CASAVGPSGANVLTF.

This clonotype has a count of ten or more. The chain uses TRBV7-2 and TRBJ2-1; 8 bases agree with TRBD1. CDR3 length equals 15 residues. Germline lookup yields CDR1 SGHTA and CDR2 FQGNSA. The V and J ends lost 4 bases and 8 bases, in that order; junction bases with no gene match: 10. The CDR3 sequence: CASSSAGQGADEQFF. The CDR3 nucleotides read TGTGCCAGCAGCTCGGCGGGGCAGGGGGCGGATGAGCAGTTCTTC.

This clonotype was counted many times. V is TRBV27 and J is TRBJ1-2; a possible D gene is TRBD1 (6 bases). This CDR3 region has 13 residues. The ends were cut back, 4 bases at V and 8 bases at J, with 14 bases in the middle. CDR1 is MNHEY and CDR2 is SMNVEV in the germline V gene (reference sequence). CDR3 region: CASSSSDRRGYTF. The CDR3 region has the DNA TGTGCCAGCAGTTCATCGGACAGAAGAGGCTACACCTTC.

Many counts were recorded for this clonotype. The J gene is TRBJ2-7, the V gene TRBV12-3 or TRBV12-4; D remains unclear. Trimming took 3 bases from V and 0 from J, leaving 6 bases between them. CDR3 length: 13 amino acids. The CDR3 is CASSLGTSYEQYF. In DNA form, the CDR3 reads TGTGCCAGCAGTTTGGGAACCTCCTACGAGCAGTACTTC.

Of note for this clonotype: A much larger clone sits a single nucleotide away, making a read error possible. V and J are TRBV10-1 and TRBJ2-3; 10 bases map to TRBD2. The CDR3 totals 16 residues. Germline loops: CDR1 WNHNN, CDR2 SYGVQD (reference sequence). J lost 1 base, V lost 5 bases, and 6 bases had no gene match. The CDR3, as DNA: TGCGCCAGCAGTTCAACTAGCGGGGCCGGCACAGATACGCAGTATTTT. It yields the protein CASSSTSGAGTDTQYF.

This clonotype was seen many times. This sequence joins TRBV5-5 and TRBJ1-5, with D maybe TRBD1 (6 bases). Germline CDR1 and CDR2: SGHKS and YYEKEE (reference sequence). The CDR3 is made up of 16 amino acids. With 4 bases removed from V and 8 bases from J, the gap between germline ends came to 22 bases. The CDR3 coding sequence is TGTGCCAGCAGCGCGGTAGGGGGATACAGTCTGGAGCCCCAGCATTTT. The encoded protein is CASSAVGGYSLEPQHF.

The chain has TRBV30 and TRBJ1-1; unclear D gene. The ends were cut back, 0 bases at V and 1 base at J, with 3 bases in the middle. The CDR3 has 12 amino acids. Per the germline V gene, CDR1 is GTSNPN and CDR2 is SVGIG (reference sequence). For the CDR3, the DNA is TGTGCCTGGAGTGTTAGGAACACTGAAGCTTTCTTT. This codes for CAWSVRNTEAFF.

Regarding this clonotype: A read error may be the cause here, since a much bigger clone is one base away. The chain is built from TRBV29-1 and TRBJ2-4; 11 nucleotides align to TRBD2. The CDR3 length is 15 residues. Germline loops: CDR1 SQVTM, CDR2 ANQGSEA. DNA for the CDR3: TGCAGCGTTGCCCCTAGCGGGGGGACCTCAAACATTCGGTACTTC. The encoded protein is CSVAPSGGTSNIRYF.

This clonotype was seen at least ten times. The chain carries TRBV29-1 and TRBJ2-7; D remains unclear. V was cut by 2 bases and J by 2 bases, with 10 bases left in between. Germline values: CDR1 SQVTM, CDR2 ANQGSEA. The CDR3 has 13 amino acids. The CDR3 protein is CSVESRRPYEQYF. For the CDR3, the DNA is TGCAGCGTTGAATCCCGGCGGCCCTACGAGCAGTACTTC.

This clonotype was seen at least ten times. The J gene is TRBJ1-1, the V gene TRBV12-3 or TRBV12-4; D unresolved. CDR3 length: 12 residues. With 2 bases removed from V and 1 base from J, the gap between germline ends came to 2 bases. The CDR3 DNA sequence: TGTGCCAGCAGTTTATCGAACACTGAAGCTTTCTTT. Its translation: CASSLSNTEAFF.